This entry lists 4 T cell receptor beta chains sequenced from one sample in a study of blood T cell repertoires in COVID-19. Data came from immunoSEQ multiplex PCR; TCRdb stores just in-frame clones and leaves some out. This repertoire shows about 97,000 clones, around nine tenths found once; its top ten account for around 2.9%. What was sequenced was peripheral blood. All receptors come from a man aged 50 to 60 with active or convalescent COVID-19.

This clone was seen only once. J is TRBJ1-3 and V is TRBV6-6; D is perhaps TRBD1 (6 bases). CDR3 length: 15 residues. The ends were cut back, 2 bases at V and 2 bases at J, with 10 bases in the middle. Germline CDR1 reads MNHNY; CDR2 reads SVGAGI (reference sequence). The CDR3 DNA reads TGTGCCAGCAGTTACCCGGACAGTACTGGAAACACCATATATTTT. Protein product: CASSYPDSTGNTIYF.

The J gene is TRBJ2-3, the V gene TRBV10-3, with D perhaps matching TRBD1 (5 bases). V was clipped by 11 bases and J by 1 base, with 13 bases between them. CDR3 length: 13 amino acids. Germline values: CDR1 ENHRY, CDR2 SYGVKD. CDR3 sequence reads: CASQGKGTDTQYF. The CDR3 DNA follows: TGTGCCTCGCAGGGTAAGGGCACAGATACGCAGTATTTT.

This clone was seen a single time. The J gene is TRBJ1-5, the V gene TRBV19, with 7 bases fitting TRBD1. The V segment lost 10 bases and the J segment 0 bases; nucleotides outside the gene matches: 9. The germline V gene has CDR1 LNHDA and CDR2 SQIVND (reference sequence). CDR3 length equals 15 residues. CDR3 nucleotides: TGTGCCACCGCATGGGACAGTTATAGCAATCAGCCCCAGCATTTT. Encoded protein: CATAWDSYSNQPQHF.

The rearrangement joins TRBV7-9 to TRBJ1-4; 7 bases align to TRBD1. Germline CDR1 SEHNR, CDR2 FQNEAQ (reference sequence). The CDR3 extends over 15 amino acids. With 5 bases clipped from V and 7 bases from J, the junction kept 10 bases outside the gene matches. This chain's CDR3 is CASSQDGTVGEKLFF. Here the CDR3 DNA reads TGTGCCAGCAGCCAAGACGGGACAGTCGGTGAAAAACTGTTTTTT.